One TCR beta chain is described in this entry. Its antigen is not identified. Libraries were prepared by immunoSEQ multiplex PCR; TCRdb keeps only in-frame clonotypes and omits some of them. The sample contains approximately 350,000 clones, over 60% of which appear only once. The sample originates from a study of cytotoxic CD8 clonotypes in ibrutinib-treated CLL. Overall study context: The patients comprised about a dozen relapsed/refractory and about 15 treatment-naive cases, some 18 IGHV unmutated.

This CDR3 comprises 13 residues. V was pared by 5 bases and J by 3 bases, with 10 bases between. CDR1 is KGHSH, CDR2 LQKENI, per germline. Findings of the study overall: Under therapy, public clonotypes either contracted or stayed stable, and they were uncommon.

This TCR was recovered from a human donor with chronic lymphocytic leukemia. The chain links TRBV18 to TRBJ2-5; tentative D call: TRBD2 (6 bases). The material sequenced was PBMCs, taken after 36 months of ibrutinib treatment. The CDR3 bases are TGTGCCAGCTCAAGGCGGGGAGAAGAGACCCAGTACTTC. Protein sequence: CASSRRGEETQYF.